This TCR beta chain is drawn from a study of blood T cell repertoires in COVID-19. Study overall: From T cells, B-cell-depleted T cells, or PBMCs came the material, which was cDNA or gDNA.

In the original analysis: Scientists estimated how many nucleated cells there were by amplifying reference gene primers. The data were produced by immunoSEQ multiplex PCR, yet TCRdb's version contains in-frame clones alone and is incomplete. D and trimming come from the DNA, and the V and J calls and clone size come from that table. The table includes 350,000 or so clones, 89% detected once. It was during active infection that Seattle patients were enrolled and then longitudinally followed. The CDR3 is made up of 15 amino acids. The germline gives CDR1 MDHEN, CDR2 SYDVKM. Trimming took 6 bases from V and 4 from J; bases not matched to a gene: 12.

The chain links TRBV28 to TRBJ2-7, with 7 bases matching TRBD2. The clonotype was recovered from a woman aged 55-69 years with COVID-19, enrolled during active disease. The material sequenced was peripheral blood. In DNA, the CDR3 is TGTGCCAGCAGGCCCCTGGGGGGGAGTCGGTACGAGCAGTACTTC. Translation gives CASRPLGGSRYEQYF.